The 32 T cell receptor beta chains below were found in one sample sequenced in a study of T-cell reconstitution after alpha-beta-depleted transplantation in children. TCRbeta library preparation incorporated unique molecular identifiers. Each CDR3 protein gets one entry after TCRdb re-called the PCR reads with MiXCR. The table shows 450,000 to 700,000 distinct CDR3 sequences, with over 20% occurring only once. Sequenced material: PBMCs, taken before TCRalphabeta/CD19-depleted stem cell transplant. The receptors here all came from a boy younger than two with Wiskott-Aldrich syndrome, due to receive a stem cell transplant.

The V call is TRBV24-1, the J call TRBJ2-1; D gene uncertain. V lost 4 bases to trimming and J lost 7 bases, with 13 bases between them. CDR1 and CDR2 (germline): KGHDR, SFDVKD. The CDR3 is made up of 14 amino acids. The CDR3, as DNA: TGTGCCACCAGTGAGGGCCATAGCCGGAATGAGCAGTTCTTC. It specifies CATSEGHSRNEQFF.

This clonotype showed up just a few times. The DNA for the CDR3 is TGTGCCAGCAGCTTAGCCGGACTAGCGGGAGACGAGCAGTACTTC. Amino acid sequence: CASSLAGLAGDEQYF. The V and J genes are TRBV7-2 and TRBJ2-7, with 13 bases fitting TRBD2. The CDR3 covers 15 residues. V was clipped by 0 bases and J by 5 bases; unmatched bases: 1. CDR1 and CDR2 (germline): SGHTA, FQGNSA.

The J gene is TRBJ2-7, the V gene TRBV2, with 13 bases that match TRBD2. The germline gives CDR1 SNHLY, CDR2 FYNNEI. This CDR3 spans 16 amino acids. The V segment lost 3 bases and the J segment 0 bases; nucleotides outside the gene matches: 2. The CDR3 is CASSEGTSGASYEQYF. For the CDR3, the DNA is TGTGCCAGCAGTGAGGGGACTAGCGGGGCCTCCTACGAGCAGTACTTC.

The J gene is TRBJ2-7, the V gene TRBV28, with 7 nucleotides matching TRBD2. This CDR3 region has 17 residues. Germline CDR1 and CDR2: MDHEN and SYDVKM. V shed 6 bases, J shed 0 bases, and the junction held 14 bases outside the gene matches. The DNA for the CDR3 is TGTGCCAGCAGGGACCTCATCGGGGGGAGGAGCTCCTACGAGCAGTACTTC. Translated, it gives CASRDLIGGRSSYEQYF. Combining the CDR3 with reference TRBV28 and TRBJ2-7 gives the whole variable domain DVKVTQSSRYLVKRTGEKVFLECVQDMDHENMFWYRQDPGLGLRLIYFSYDVKMKEKGDIPEGYSVSREKKERFSLILESASTNQTSMYLCASRDLIGGRSSYEQYFGPGTRLTVT.

This rearrangement joins TRBV5-1 to TRBJ2-1; TRBD2 matches at 12 bases. V shed 4 bases and J 5 bases; nucleotides not matched to a gene: 7. The CDR3 loop spans 16 amino acids. The germline gives CDR1 SGHRS, CDR2 YFSETQ. The CDR3 DNA reads as TGCGCCAGCAGCCCGCCGACTAGCGGGAGTCACAATGAGCAGTTCTTC. It yields the protein CASSPPTSGSHNEQFF.

This chain's CDR3 is CASSRTYSGNTIYF. The CDR3 DNA reads TGTGCCAGCAGCCGGACATATTCTGGAAACACCATATATTTT. The genes are TRBV7-2 and TRBJ1-3; D is perhaps TRBD1 (5 bases). V was clipped by 5 bases and J by 1 base, with 9 bases between them. The CDR3 runs to 14 residues. Germline CDR1 reads SGHTA; CDR2 reads FQGNSA.

The CDR3 region is CASSFQPSGTVAYEQYF. For the CDR3, the DNA is TGTGCCAGCAGTTTCCAGCCCTCCGGGACAGTCGCCTACGAGCAGTACTTC. This chain links TRBV27 with TRBJ2-7, with TRBD1 matching over 7 bases. J lost 2 bases, V lost 3 bases, and 13 bases had no gene match. Germline V gives CDR1 MNHEY, CDR2 SMNVEV (reference sequence). The CDR3 runs to 17 residues.

The rearrangement links TRBV20-1 to TRBJ2-1; 14 bases are a match to TRBD2. The length of the CDR3 is 17 residues. V dropped 0 bases and J dropped 6; count of bases not matched to a gene: 7. From germline, CDR1 is DFQATT and CDR2 SNEGSKA (reference sequence). CDR3 protein: CSARDPRLAGGFNEQFF. CDR3 nucleotide sequence: TGCAGTGCTAGAGACCCACGACTAGCGGGAGGGTTCAATGAGCAGTTCTTC.

V usage is TRBV5-1 and J usage is TRBJ2-3; D unclear. V lost 5 bases and J lost 0, with 13 bases in between. CDR1 and CDR2 (germline): SGHRS, YFSETQ. The CDR3 is 15 residues long. CDR3 region: CASSTRGSSTDTQYF. CDR3 nucleotides: TGCGCCAGCAGTACCAGAGGCAGCAGCACAGATACGCAGTATTTT.

The V and J genes are TRBV6-1 and TRBJ2-7; D may be TRBD2 (6 bases). The CDR3 is 14 amino acids. In germline, CDR1 is MNHNS, CDR2 SASEGT. V gave up 3 bases and J gave up 4 bases, with 13 bases separating them. The CDR3 spells CASSEGGWGYEQYF. The CDR3 DNA reads TGTGCCAGCAGTGAGGGGGGTTGGGGATACGAGCAGTACTTC.

This clonotype came up a few times. The chain links TRBV29-1 to TRBJ2-5; D possibly corresponds to TRBD2 (5 bases). This CDR3 is built from 12 residues. The germline CDR1 and CDR2 sequences are SQVTM and ANQGSEA. V was cut by 7 bases and J by 1 base, with 10 bases left in between. The DNA for the CDR3 is TGCAGCGAAGCGAGGGTCCAAGAGACCCAGTACTTC. Amino acids: CSEARVQETQYF.

The chain joins TRBV2 to TRBJ2-7, with a tentative D call TRBD1 (6 bases). In germline, CDR1 is SNHLY, CDR2 FYNNEI. CDR3 length: 13 residues. The germline V and J ends were trimmed by 7 bases and 3 bases, with 13 bases remaining between them. CDR3 protein: CASNRDTRYEQYF. In nucleotides, the CDR3 is TGTGCCAGCAATAGGGACACCCGCTACGAGCAGTACTTC.

This sequence joins TRBV5-1 and TRBJ1-1; the D gene is possibly TRBD1 (6 bases). The CDR3 is 14 amino acids. Trimming stripped 1 base from V and 3 bases from J, with 10 bases between. Germline-derived CDR1 and CDR2 are SGHRS and YFSETQ. The CDR3 reads CASSLWGADTEAFF. The CDR3 DNA follows: TGCGCCAGCAGCTTGTGGGGGGCTGACACTGAAGCTTTCTTT.

This clonotype has only a few counts. The chain uses TRBV28 and TRBJ2-7; D is ambiguous. CDR1 and CDR2 (germline): MDHEN, SYDVKM. Trimming pared 4 bases from V and 3 bases from J, leaving 7 bases between. The CDR3 loop spans 12 amino acids. As DNA, the CDR3 is TGTGCCAGCAGTTCGAAAGTCTACGAGCAGTACTTC. It specifies CASSSKVYEQYF.

This clonotype was detected only a few times. This chain links TRBV5-1 with TRBJ2-7; TRBD1 or TRBD2 may be the D gene (5 bases each). The CDR3 totals 15 residues. V dropped 2 bases and J dropped 6 bases, with 18 bases sitting between them. CDR1 is SGHRS and CDR2 is YFSETQ in the germline V gene. CDR3 in DNA: TGCGCCAGCAGCTTTGCCGGGACCGTAAAAGCCGAGCAGTACTTC. Encoded protein: CASSFAGTVKAEQYF.

The chain carries TRBV7-2 and TRBJ1-1; TRBD1 agrees at 9 bases. The trim removed 5 bases at V and 7 bases at J, leaving 8 bases unmatched. CDR1 and CDR2 (germline): SGHTA, FQGNSA. This CDR3 contains 14 residues. The CDR3 DNA sequence: TGTGCCAGCAGCCGAACAGGGGGCGGCGATGAAGCTTTCTTT. Translating it yields CASSRTGGGDEAFF.

This clonotype was seen only a few times. The rearrangement joins TRBV27 to TRBJ2-7; 9 positions agree with TRBD1. The CDR3 sequence is 14 residues long. Germline V gives CDR1 MNHEY, CDR2 SMNVEV (reference sequence). V was pared by 4 bases and J by 4 bases, with 5 bases of the junction left unmatched. The CDR3 sequence is CASSSWTGEYEQYF. CDR3 coding DNA: TGTGCCAGCAGTTCCTGGACAGGGGAATACGAGCAGTACTTC.

This clonotype was recorded a few times. The rearrangement joins TRBV11-2 to TRBJ2-3; D is possibly TRBD1 (5 bases). V was trimmed by 2 bases and J by 2 bases, leaving 11 bases between them. The CDR3 consists of 15 residues. Germline values: CDR1 SGHAT, CDR2 FQNNGV. This CDR3 reads CASSLRGAPTDTQYF. The CDR3 DNA follows: TGTGCCAGCAGCTTAAGGGGTGCTCCCACAGATACGCAGTATTTT.

This clonotype occurred a few times. This rearrangement joins TRBV20-1 to TRBJ1-1, with D possibly being TRBD1 (6 bases). Deletions cut 6 bases from V and 1 base from J, with 9 bases between. The CDR3 spans 12 residues. The germline V gene has CDR1 DFQATT and CDR2 SNEGSKA (reference sequence). The CDR3 is CSAKQGNTEAFF. The CDR3 coding sequence is TGCAGTGCCAAACAGGGGAACACTGAAGCTTTCTTT.

This clonotype has only a few counts. The chain uses TRBV20-1 and TRBJ2-4, with no clear D. CDR1 DFQATT and CDR2 SNEGSKA come from the germline V gene (reference sequence). Trimming took 5 bases from V and 1 from J, leaving 9 bases between them. The CDR3 loop spans 13 amino acids. This CDR3 is CSARRLAKNIQYF. As DNA, the CDR3 is TGCAGTGCTCGTCGACTGGCCAAAAACATTCAGTACTTC.

The chain employs TRBV20-1 and TRBJ1-1, with 8 bases lining up with TRBD1. The CDR3 totals 14 residues. Trimming cost V 3 bases and J 5 bases; bases outside gene matches: 8. CDR1 is DFQATT, CDR2 SNEGSKA, per germline (reference sequence). CDR3 amino acids: CSASIRQGRTEAFF. Here the CDR3 DNA reads TGCAGTGCTAGTATCCGACAGGGGCGGACTGAAGCTTTCTTT.

The gene calls are TRBV7-9 and TRBJ2-2; unclear D gene. CDR1 and CDR2 (germline): SEHNR, FQNEAQ (reference sequence). V lost 5 bases to trimming and J lost 6 bases, with 16 bases between them. This CDR3 has 15 residues. CDR3 in amino acids: CASSTSVDASGELFF. The CDR3 DNA is TGTGCCAGCAGCACCTCAGTAGATGCATCCGGGGAGCTGTTTTTT.

This clonotype has more than one count but fewer than ten. The chain carries TRBV7-2 and TRBJ2-7, with unresolved D. CDR1 and CDR2 from the germline V gene are SGHTA and FQGNSA. This CDR3 contains 14 residues. Trimming pared 2 bases from V and 0 bases from J, leaving 8 bases between. The CDR3 DNA reads TGTGCCAGCAGCTTATTGTTAGCCTCCTACGAGCAGTACTTC. Residues: CASSLLLASYEQYF.

This clonotype was recorded a few times. The V and J genes are TRBV5-1 and TRBJ2-7; 13 bases line up with TRBD2. CDR3 length: 14 amino acids. Trimming cost V 4 bases and J 5 bases; bases outside gene matches: 3. CDR1 is SGHRS and CDR2 is YFSETQ in the germline V gene. The CDR3 spells CASSMTSGRNEQYF. CDR3 in DNA: TGCGCCAGCAGCATGACTAGCGGGAGGAACGAGCAGTACTTC.

This clonotype was recorded a few times. V is TRBV20-1 and J is TRBJ2-1, with unresolved D. CDR3 length: 17 amino acids. Trimming pared 0 bases from V and 4 bases from J, leaving 19 bases between. Germline CDR1 is DFQATT and CDR2 is SNEGSKA (reference sequence). In DNA, the CDR3 is TGCAGTGCTAGAGAGAATAGAGGAGCCCTGAAATACAATGAGCAGTTCTTC. Translated: CSARENRGALKYNEQFF.

The chain joins TRBV5-1 to TRBJ1-1, with D possibly matching TRBD1 (5 bases). Trimming shortened V by 4 bases and J by 0 bases, and 16 bases separated the two germline ends. CDR1 is SGHRS and CDR2 is YFSETQ in the germline V gene. This CDR3 has 16 amino acids. In DNA, the CDR3 is TGCGCCAGCAGCCTACAGGCCCCACTGATGAACACTGAAGCTTTCTTT. Translation: CASSLQAPLMNTEAFF. Drawing the rest from reference TRBV5-1 and TRBJ1-1, the complete variable domain is KAGVTQTPRYLIKTRGQQVTLSCSPISGHRSVSWYQQTPGQGLQFLFEYFSETQRNKGNFPGRFSGRQFSNSRSEMNVSTLELGDSALYLCASSLQAPLMNTEAFFGQGTRLTVV.

The rearrangement joins TRBV18 to TRBJ2-4, with 12 bases lining up with TRBD1. Germline V gene data show CDR1 as KGHSH and CDR2 as LQKENI. The junction had 4 bases not matched to a gene; V was cut back by 2 bases and J by 8 bases. The CDR3 covers 15 residues. CDR3 in DNA: TGTGCCAGCTCACCAGACCGGGACAGGGGGCACATTCAGTACTTC. Its translation is CASSPDRDRGHIQYF.

The chain is built from TRBV5-1 and TRBJ2-1; D possibly corresponds to TRBD2 (5 bases). CDR1 is SGHRS and CDR2 is YFSETQ in the germline V gene. The V end was cut by 0 bases, the J end by 7 bases, with 14 bases between. CDR3 length equals 15 residues. The CDR3 protein is CASSLAGMAGNEQFF. CDR3 DNA: TGCGCCAGCAGCTTGGCGGGGATGGCTGGGAATGAGCAGTTCTTC.

A few counts support this clonotype. The chain uses TRBV20-1 and TRBJ2-4, with D possibly TRBD2 on 5 matching bases. CDR1 and CDR2 (germline): DFQATT, SNEGSKA (reference sequence). The V end was cut by 1 base, the J end by 7 bases, with 17 bases between. The CDR3 length is 15 residues. CDR3: CSARGRRGSGNIQYF. CDR3 DNA sequence: TGCAGTGCTAGAGGCCGCCGGGGTAGTGGGAACATTCAGTACTTC.

The chain carries TRBV7-2 and TRBJ2-7, with D perhaps TRBD2 (5 bases). V shed 5 bases and J shed 2 bases, with 13 bases lying between them. The CDR3 has 14 residues. Germline V gene data show CDR1 as SGHTA and CDR2 as FQGNSA. CDR3 sequence reads: CASSRTVSPYEQYF. CDR3 in DNA: TGTGCCAGCAGCCGGACTGTCTCCCCCTACGAGCAGTACTTC.

This clonotype has a handful of counts. The CDR3 DNA reads as TGCAGCGTTGCCCAGGGACTAGCGGGAGGGTACCAAGAGACCCAGTACTTC. Its translation: CSVAQGLAGGYQETQYF. The gene calls are TRBV29-1 and TRBJ2-5; 16 nucleotides agree with TRBD2. Germline loops: CDR1 SQVTM, CDR2 ANQGSEA. The V segment lost 4 bases and the J segment 0 bases; nucleotides outside the gene matches: 5. This CDR3 is built from 17 residues.

The chain combines TRBV2 with TRBJ1-1; D possibly corresponds to TRBD1 (6 bases). Per germline, CDR1 SNHLY and CDR2 FYNNEI. Trimming cost V 3 bases and J 7 bases, with 12 bases left between them. The CDR3 is made up of 13 amino acids. CDR3 residues: CASSEGGPSEAFF. The CDR3 nucleotides read TGTGCCAGCAGTGAGGGGGGGCCCAGTGAAGCTTTCTTT.